One and the same sample provided the 6 T cell receptor beta chains below, sequenced in a study of blood T cell repertoires in COVID-19. TCRdb's table, derived via immunoSEQ multiplex PCR, lists solely in-frame clones and lacks some. The sample shows a few hundred thousand clones, roughly 85% of them seen only once. Sequencing input: peripheral blood. The receptors derive from a woman aged 30 to 39 with active or convalescent COVID-19.

The chain couples TRBV7-2 to TRBJ1-2; 8 bases fit TRBD1. CDR1 is SGHTA and CDR2 is FQGNSA in the germline V gene. The junction had 12 bases not matched to a gene; V was cut back by 2 bases and J by 7 bases. The CDR3 runs 16 residues. The CDR3 DNA sequence: TGTGCCAGCAGCTTAAGTCGTTCAGGGGGCCGAGGTGGCTACACCTTC. It codes for CASSLSRSGGRGGYTF.

J is TRBJ2-7 and V is TRBV10-1, with 10 bases aligning to TRBD2. V shed 5 bases, J shed 2 bases, and the junction held 3 bases outside the gene matches. Looked up from germline, CDR1 is WNHNN and CDR2 is SYGVQD (reference sequence). The CDR3 is made up of 14 amino acids. Written as DNA, the CDR3 is TGCGCCAGCAGTTACCTAGCGGGGGCCTACGAGCAGTACTTC. Translation: CASSYLAGAYEQYF.

The genes are TRBV28 and TRBJ1-2; no definite D call. Trimming pared 2 bases from V and 4 bases from J, leaving 8 bases between. Germline V gives CDR1 MDHEN, CDR2 SYDVKM. The CDR3 runs 13 residues. CDR3 in amino acids: CASSLRVVYGYTF. The CDR3 nucleotides read TGTGCCAGCAGTTTACGGGTGGTCTATGGCTACACCTTC.

This clone was recorded once. J is TRBJ1-6 and V is TRBV2; D is possibly TRBD1 (5 bases). V lost 6 bases and J 8 bases, leaving 5 bases between the germline ends. Looked up from germline, CDR1 is SNHLY and CDR2 is FYNNEI. This CDR3 comprises 11 residues. CDR3 protein: CASRTDSPLHF. The CDR3 DNA is TGTGCCAGCAGGACAGATTCACCCCTCCACTTT.

This clone has a handful of counts. The V gene is TRBV30, the J gene TRBJ1-3; TRBD1 is a possible D gene (6 bases). Germline V gene lookup returns CDR1 GTSNPN and CDR2 SVGIG (reference sequence). This CDR3 has 14 residues. Trimming removed 3 bases at V and 0 bases at J, with 9 bases between. In DNA, the CDR3 is TGTGCCTGGAGCAGGGGCCTCTCTGGAAACACCATATATTTT. As protein: CAWSRGLSGNTIYF.

This chain connects TRBV19 to TRBJ2-1; 12 bases are a match to TRBD2. This CDR3 is 20 amino acids long. J was trimmed by 0 bases and V by 5 bases; bases with no gene match: 14. CDR1 LNHDA and CDR2 SQIVND come from the germline V gene (reference sequence). CDR3 DNA: TGTGCCAGTAGTTCCCGGACTAGCGGGGCGCTTCGGAGCTCCTACAATGAGCAGTTCTTC. The encoded protein is CASSSRTSGALRSSYNEQFF.